This T cell receptor beta chain is drawn from a study of identical twins. General study results and limits: High-abundance cord blood beta clonotypes had fewer insertions; memory repertoires showed none. Twin pairs had excess sharing that was weaker in beta out-of-frame sequences.

A word on this clonotype: Its antigen remains unidentified.

Every sampled donor was Caucasian and healthy. Unique molecular identifiers were present on cDNA, and template switching added a universal primer site. TCRdb reanalysed the 5' RACE reads using MiXCR and keeps one entry per CDR3 protein. In the table there are under 400,000 distinct CDR3 sequences, approximately 8.8% of which are singletons. Sequences were obtained from naive T cells sorted from blood. This TCR derives from a woman between 45 and 60 years old in good health.

CDR3 residues: CSARDPRGTGVVNEQFF. DNA for the CDR3: TGCAGTGCTAGAGACCCCCGGGGGACAGGGGTGGTAAATGAGCAGTTCTTC. The J gene is TRBJ2-1, the V gene TRBV20-1, with 10 bases identical to TRBD1. Germline V lookup: CDR1 DFQATT, CDR2 SNEGSKA (reference sequence). The CDR3 sequence is 17 residues long. The junction had 12 bases not matched to a gene; V was cut back by 0 bases and J by 7 bases.